This T cell receptor (beta chain) appears in the sequencing data of a study of T cell responses to AZD1222 COVID-19 vaccine (dated by TCRdb to the early 2020s). General notes on the study: Because spike-specific TCR depth and breadth did not differ between the two schedules, AZD1222 recipients who got a second dose at roughly 4 weeks were pooled with those who got a second dose at roughly 12 weeks. A total of over 230 trial participants underwent TCR sequencing, of whom about 200 received two doses of AZD1222 and about 25 received two doses of the MenACWY control vaccine. Enrollment into the trials was organized by age into subgroups of 18-55, 56-69 and 70-plus years, and those subgroups contained about 160, 30 and 59 TCR-sequenced participants, respectively.

As concerns this clone: What this receptor recognizes is not known. The sample holds no much larger clone one base away, and base qualities are not on file.

The sample's time point label, decoded: baseline before first vaccination. Samples from vaccinated people were obtained from the UK trials COV001 and COV002, which included a single-blind randomized controlled phase 2/3 trial of AZD1222 (ChAdOx1 nCoV-19) in healthy adults. Trial participant PBMC samples were collected at day 0 and day 28 after the second dose for TCRbeta chain sequencing. The CDR3 regions of human TCRbeta chains were analyzed by immunosequencing. The published analysis was carried out like this. TCRs in the repertoires were matched against a reference library of SARS-CoV-2-specific TCRs that had been generated with the MIRA antigen-specificity platform. Breadth was defined as the fraction of unique TCRs that were SARS-CoV-2-associated. Depth was defined as the fraction of total T cells that were SARS-CoV-2-associated. Using the MIRA data, each spike-specific TCR was assigned both to the spike region to which the TCR was reactive and to a CD4 or CD8 class. Log10-transformed breadth and depth values were compared by one-way ANOVA with Sidak's multiple comparisons tests. Entries here come from immuneACCESS through TCRdb and include only in-frame sequences with V and J called. Some clones fail to appear in such tables; in the studies checked, an unresolved V gene covers under half of the shortfall, and the cause of the remainder is unknown. The V and J calls and clone size are taken from that table; D and trimming were inferred from the DNA. The sample table contains some 140,000 clones; only one count was recorded for more than 80% of them. About 4% of the sample comes from the top ten.

Study-wide findings and limitations: After two AZD1222 doses, spike-specific TCR breadth and depth were significantly higher than at day 0 and than in MenACWY recipients. The whole spike protein was spanned by vaccine-associated CD4 TCRs, and dominant responses were seen in regions 160-218 and 743-854. Reportedly, almost half of the unique spike-specific TCRs recognized epitopes lying outside the regions that are mutated in the B.1.351 and B.1.1.7 variants. Because no day 14 peak-response samples were available, the repertoires could be characterized only after the peak T cell response. Conclusions about previously exposed vaccinees are limited because only a handful of AZD1222 recipients were SARS-CoV-2 seropositive at baseline. In the small 56-69-year group, the increase in depth fell short of significance, most likely because of low power. Participants were mostly white British and included more females than males, and it was suggested by the authors that clonal diversity may have been underestimated.

This receptor was taken from an adult in good health. Sequenced here: peripheral blood, sampled on day 0 of AZD1222 vaccination.

The CDR3 is CASSLGGGITYEQYF. At the DNA level, the sequence is TGTGCCAGCAGTTTAGGGGGGGGAATCACCTACGAGCAGTACTTC. The chain links TRBV28 with TRBJ2-7, with 7 central nucleotides matching TRBD2. The cysteine opens and the phenylalanine closes a CDR3 of 15 amino acids. The kept DNA is CDR3 alone, 45 bases in frame from the first base. V ends up 2 bases short and J 2 bases short, with an unmatched junction base count of 6. The germline V gene provides CDR1 MDHEN and CDR2 SYDVKM.